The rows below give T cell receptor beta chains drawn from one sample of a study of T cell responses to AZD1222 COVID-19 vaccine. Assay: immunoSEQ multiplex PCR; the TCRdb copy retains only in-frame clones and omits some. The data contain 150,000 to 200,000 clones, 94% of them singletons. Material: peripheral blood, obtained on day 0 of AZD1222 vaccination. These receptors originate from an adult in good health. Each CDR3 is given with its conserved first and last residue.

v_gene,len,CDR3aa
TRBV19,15,CASSGSTSGRGEQYF
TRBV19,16,CASSITSTSFADTQYF
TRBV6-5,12,CASSPMGNTIYF
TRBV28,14,CASSLGGPTGELFF
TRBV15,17,CATSRDVGGRGKNEAFF
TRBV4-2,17,CASKTRDGLTTNEKLFF
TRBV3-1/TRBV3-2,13,CASSHGSNQPQHF
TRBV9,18,CASSALGGSGNSYNEQFF
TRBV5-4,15,CASSRESSGANVLTF
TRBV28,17,CASSKHPTGTRSYEQYF
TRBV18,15,CASSPVTTTTGELFF
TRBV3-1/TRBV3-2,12,CASSRSGDGYTF
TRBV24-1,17,CATSDPVPSRSPGELFF
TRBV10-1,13,CASGGVKGGELFF
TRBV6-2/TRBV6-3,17,CASSTPRGTGLNNEQFF
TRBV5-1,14,CASSLELPIHEQYF
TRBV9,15,CASSVGRTASYEQYF
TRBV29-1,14,CSVRLGTGTGELFF
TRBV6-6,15,CASRRTQGGNSPLHF
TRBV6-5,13,CASSYETGNEQYF
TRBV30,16,CAWRGAASSGANVLTF
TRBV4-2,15,CASSQLAGAGNEQFF
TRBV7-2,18,CASSSLGLAGRGDYEQYF
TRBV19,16,CASSRETGPSTDTQYF
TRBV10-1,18,CASRVGTSGRYAYNEQFF
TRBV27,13,CASSISSTDTQYF
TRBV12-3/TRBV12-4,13,CASQPPGPREQYF
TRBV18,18,CASSLRRWEEGMNTEAFF
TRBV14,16,CASSQELGWRTGELFF
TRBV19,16,CASSIEGGTSNEKLFF
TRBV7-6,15,CASSETGLGIGEQFF
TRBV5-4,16,CASSPGVGASYNEQFF
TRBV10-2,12,CASSELTSLQYF
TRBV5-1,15,CASSRVPGNTGELFF
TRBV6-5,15,CASSRSGSALNIQYF
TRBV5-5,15,CASSGTGSHGNEQYF
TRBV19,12,CASSGTPNEQFF
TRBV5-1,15,CASSKGLEGGGEQFF
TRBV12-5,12,CASGMDRFGYTF
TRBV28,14,CASSSGTGEEKLFF
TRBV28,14,CASRPGGVNEKLFF
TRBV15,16,CATSSRLAGGTDTQYF
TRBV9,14,CASSVLAGSYEQYF